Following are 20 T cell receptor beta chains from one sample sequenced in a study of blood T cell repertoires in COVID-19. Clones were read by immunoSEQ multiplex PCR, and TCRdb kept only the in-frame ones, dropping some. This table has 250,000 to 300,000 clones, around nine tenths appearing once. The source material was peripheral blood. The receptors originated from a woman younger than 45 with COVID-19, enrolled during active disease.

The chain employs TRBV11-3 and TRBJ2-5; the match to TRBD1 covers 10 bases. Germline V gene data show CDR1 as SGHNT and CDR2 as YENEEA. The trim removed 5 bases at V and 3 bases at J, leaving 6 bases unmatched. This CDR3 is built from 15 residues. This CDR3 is CASSDRTGGEETQYF. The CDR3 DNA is TGTGCCAGCAGCGACCGGACAGGGGGGGAAGAGACCCAGTACTTC.

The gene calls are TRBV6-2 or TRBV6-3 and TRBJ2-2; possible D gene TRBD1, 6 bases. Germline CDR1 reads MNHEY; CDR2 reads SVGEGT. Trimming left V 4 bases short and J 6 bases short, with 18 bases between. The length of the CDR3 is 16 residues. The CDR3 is CASSSRTAGKAGELFF. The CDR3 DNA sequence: TGTGCCAGCAGTTCCAGGACAGCAGGAAAAGCCGGGGAGCTGTTTTTT.

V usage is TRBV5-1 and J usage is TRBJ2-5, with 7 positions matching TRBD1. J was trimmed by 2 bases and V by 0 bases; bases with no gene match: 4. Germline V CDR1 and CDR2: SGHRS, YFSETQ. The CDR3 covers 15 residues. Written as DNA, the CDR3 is TGCGCCAGCAGCTTGGTAGGGACAGAACAAGAGACCCAGTACTTC. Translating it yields CASSLVGTEQETQYF.

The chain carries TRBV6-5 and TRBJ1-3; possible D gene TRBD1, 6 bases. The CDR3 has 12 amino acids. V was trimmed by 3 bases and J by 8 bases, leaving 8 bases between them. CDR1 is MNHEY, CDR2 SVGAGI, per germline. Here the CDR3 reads CASSYEGDTIYF. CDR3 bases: TGTGCCAGCAGTTATGAGGGGGACACCATATATTTT.

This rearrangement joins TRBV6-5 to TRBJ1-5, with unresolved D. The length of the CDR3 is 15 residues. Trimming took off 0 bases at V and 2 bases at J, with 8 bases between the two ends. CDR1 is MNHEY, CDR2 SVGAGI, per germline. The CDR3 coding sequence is TGTGCCAGCAGTTACTCGCTGGGCCGCAATCAGCCCCAGCATTTT. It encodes CASSYSLGRNQPQHF.

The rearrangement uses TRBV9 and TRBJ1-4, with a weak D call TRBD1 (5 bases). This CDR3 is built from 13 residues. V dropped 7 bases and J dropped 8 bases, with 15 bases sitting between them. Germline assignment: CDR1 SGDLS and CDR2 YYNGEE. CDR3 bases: TGTGCCAGCGGAGACAGCTGGGGCGAAAAACTGTTTTTT. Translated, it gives CASGDSWGEKLFF.

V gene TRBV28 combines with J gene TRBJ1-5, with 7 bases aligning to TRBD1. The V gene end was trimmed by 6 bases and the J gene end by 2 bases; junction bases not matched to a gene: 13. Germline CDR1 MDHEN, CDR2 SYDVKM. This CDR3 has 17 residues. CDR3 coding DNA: TGTGCCAGCAGCCGTAGACAGGGATTAGGAGGCAATCAGCCCCAGCATTTT. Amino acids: CASSRRQGLGGNQPQHF. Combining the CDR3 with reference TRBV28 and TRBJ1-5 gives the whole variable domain DVKVTQSSRYLVKRTGEKVFLECVQDMDHENMFWYRQDPGLGLRLIYFSYDVKMKEKGDIPEGYSVSREKKERFSLILESASTNQTSMYLCASSRRQGLGGNQPQHFGDGTRLSIL.

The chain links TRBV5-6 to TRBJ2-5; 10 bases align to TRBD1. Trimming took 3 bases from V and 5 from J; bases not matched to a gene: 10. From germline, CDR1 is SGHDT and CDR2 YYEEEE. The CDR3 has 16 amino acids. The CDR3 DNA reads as TGTGCCAGCAGCTCGGACAGGGGGATAGGGCGGGAGACCCAGTACTTC. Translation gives CASSSDRGIGRETQYF. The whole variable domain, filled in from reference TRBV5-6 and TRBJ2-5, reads DAGVTQSPTHLIKTRGQQVTLRCSPKSGHDTVSWYQQALGQGPQFIFQYYEEEERQRGNFPDRFSGHQFPNYSSELNVNALLLGDSALYLCASSSDRGIGRETQYFGPGTRLLVL.

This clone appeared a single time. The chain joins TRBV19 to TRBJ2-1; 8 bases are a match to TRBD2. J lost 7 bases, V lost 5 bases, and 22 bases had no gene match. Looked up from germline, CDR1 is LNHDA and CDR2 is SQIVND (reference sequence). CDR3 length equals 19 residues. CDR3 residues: CASSSPPGLGMPRYNEQFF. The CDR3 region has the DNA TGTGCCAGTAGTTCCCCCCCGGGACTAGGGATGCCTAGGTATAATGAGCAGTTCTTC.

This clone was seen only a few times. DNA for the CDR3: TGTGCCACCAGCAACAGGATGAATGATCAGCCCCAGCATTTT. Its protein product is CATSNRMNDQPQHF. V gene TRBV15 combines with J gene TRBJ1-5, with D possibly being TRBD1 (5 bases). CDR3 size: 14 residues. Trimming stripped 4 bases from V and 5 bases from J, with 12 bases between. CDR1 and CDR2 (germline): LNHNV, YYDKDF (reference sequence).

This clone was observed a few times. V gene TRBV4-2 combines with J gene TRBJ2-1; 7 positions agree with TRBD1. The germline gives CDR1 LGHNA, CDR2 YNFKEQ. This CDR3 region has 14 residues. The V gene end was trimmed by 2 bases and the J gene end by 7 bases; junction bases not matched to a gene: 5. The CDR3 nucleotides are TGTGCCAGCAGCCAAAAATTCAGGGGGAATGAGCAGTTCTTC. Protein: CASSQKFRGNEQFF.

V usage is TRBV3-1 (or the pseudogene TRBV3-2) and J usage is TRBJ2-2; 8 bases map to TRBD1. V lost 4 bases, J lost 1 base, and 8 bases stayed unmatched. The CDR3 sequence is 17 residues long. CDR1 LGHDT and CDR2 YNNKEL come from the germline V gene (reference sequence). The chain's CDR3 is CASSPDRGQLNTGELFF. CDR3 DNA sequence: TGTGCCAGCAGCCCCGACAGGGGACAACTGAACACCGGGGAGCTGTTTTTT.

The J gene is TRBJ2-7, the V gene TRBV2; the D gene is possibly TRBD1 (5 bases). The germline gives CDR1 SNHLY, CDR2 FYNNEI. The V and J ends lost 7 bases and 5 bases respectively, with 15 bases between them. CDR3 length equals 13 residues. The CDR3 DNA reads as TGTGCCAGCATCCGGGCATCAGGGAACGAGCAGTACTTC. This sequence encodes CASIRASGNEQYF.

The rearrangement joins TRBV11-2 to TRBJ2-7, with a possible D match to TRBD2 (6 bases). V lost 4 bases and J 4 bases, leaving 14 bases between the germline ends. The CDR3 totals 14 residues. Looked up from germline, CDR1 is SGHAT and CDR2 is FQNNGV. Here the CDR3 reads CASSSPGLPYEQYF. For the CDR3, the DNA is TGTGCCAGCAGCTCGCCCGGACTACCGTACGAGCAGTACTTC.

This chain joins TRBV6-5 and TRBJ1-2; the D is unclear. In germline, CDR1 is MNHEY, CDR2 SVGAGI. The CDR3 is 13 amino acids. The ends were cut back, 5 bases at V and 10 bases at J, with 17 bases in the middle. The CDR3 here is CASSLQLAGVYTF. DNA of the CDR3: TGTGCCAGCAGTCTCCAACTTGCCGGGGTCTACACCTTC.

CDR3: CASSQTDSHSGNTIYF. The CDR3, as DNA: TGTGCCAGCAGCCAGACGGACAGCCACTCTGGAAACACCATATATTTT. The chain couples TRBV4-2 to TRBJ1-3; possible D gene TRBD1, 6 bases. The V and J ends lost 3 bases and 0 bases respectively, with 12 bases between them. The germline CDR1 and CDR2 sequences are LGHNA and YNFKEQ. The CDR3 runs to 16 residues.

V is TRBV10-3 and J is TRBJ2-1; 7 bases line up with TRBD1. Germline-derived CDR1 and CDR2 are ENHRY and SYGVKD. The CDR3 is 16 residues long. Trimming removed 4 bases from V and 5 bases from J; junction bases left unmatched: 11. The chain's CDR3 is CAISAPPGQENNEQFF. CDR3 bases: TGTGCCATCAGTGCTCCCCCCGGACAGGAAAACAATGAGCAGTTCTTC.

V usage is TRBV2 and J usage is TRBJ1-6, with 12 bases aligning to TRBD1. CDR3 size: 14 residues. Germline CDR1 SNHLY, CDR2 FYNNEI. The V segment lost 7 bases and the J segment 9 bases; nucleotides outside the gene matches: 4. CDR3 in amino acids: CASNGDRGRSPLHF. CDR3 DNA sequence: TGTGCCAGCAACGGGGACAGGGGGCGTTCACCCCTCCACTTT.

For the CDR3, the DNA is TGTGCCACCAGCAGAGAAAACGGTGGCTACACCTTC. Amino acids: CATSRENGGYTF. The chain is built from TRBV15 and TRBJ1-2; D is undetermined. This CDR3 region has 12 residues. Trimming took 0 bases from V and 7 from J, leaving 6 bases between them. Germline values: CDR1 LNHNV, CDR2 YYDKDF (reference sequence).

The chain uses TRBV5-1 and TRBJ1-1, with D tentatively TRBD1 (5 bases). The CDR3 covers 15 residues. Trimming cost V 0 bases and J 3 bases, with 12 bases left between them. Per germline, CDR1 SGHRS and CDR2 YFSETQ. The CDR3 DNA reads TGCGCCAGCAGCTTGGGGTGGGGCGCGGACACTGAAGCTTTCTTT. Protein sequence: CASSLGWGADTEAFF.